The present T cell receptor beta chain was sequenced within a study of cytomegalovirus exposure and HLA in healthy donors. The study's findings and limits: Later analysis suggested links between common viral pathogens and several top significant clusters.

V was trimmed by 2 bases and J by 1 base, leaving 12 bases between them. This CDR3 comprises 16 residues. CDR1 SNHLY and CDR2 FYNNEI come from the germline V gene. Use of 60 Vbeta and 13 Jbeta primers characterized the PCR. Produced via immunoSEQ multiplex PCR; TCRdb's table is partial and in-frame only. The sample comprises around 150,000 clones, approximately 80% of which are singletons, and 3.7% rests with the top ten. Only one count was recorded for this clone. What it binds is unknown. This sequence joins TRBV2 and TRBJ1-5; D perhaps matches TRBD1 (5 bases). What was sequenced was PBMCs. The source is a man aged 30 to 45 in good health and CMV-seropositive. The CDR3 here is CASSELAGRSNQPQHF. For the CDR3, the DNA is TGTGCCAGCAGTGAATTGGCAGGGCGAAGCAATCAGCCCCAGCATTTT.